The present T cell receptor (beta chain) was sequenced within a study of low-dose radiotherapy and immunotherapy resistance in tumors. On the study more broadly: Cohort 1 patients were irradiated with 0.5 Gy fractions every 2 weeks to 6.5 Gy total. The 200 mg/m2 dose of intravenous cyclophosphamide was given every two weeks, one day before radiation and immunotherapy. A dose of 1 Gy per fraction every two weeks went to Cohort 2, totaling 13 Gy over 26 weeks.

Specified time point: before trial treatment. The treatment that donors received included nivolumab, ipilimumab, aspirin, low-dose cyclophosphamide and low-dose radiotherapy. Germline CDR1 and CDR2: LNHDA and SQIVND (reference sequence). Trimming stripped 3 bases from V and 10 bases from J, with 13 bases between. The length of the CDR3 is 14 residues. This clonotype was recorded at least ten times. With TRAV- and TRBV-specific primers, first-strand cDNA was made, covering the alpha and beta chains. It was with a constant-region primer and a V-primer adapter that TCRs were amplified over around 18 PCR cycles. TCRdb re-derived calls from the reads in MiXCR, one entry per CDR3 protein. The repertoire holds under 90,000 distinct CDR3 sequences, with 15% to 20% as singletons.

Sequenced material: PBMCs, taken before treatment. The V gene is TRBV19, the J gene TRBJ1-6; D is perhaps TRBD1 (5 bases). This clonotype was sampled from a male donor with prostate cancer. The DNA of the CDR3 is TGTGCCAGTAGTATTTTGGAGGGACTGTCACCCCTCCACTTT. This codes for CASSILEGLSPLHF.